One sample yielded the 18 T cell receptor beta chains listed below, sequenced in a study of cytomegalovirus exposure and HLA in healthy donors. The PCR employed 60 Vbeta primers together with 13 Jbeta primers. Clones were sequenced by immunoSEQ multiplex PCR, and TCRdb holds only the in-frame ones, with some missing. Of about 110,000 clones in the sample, about 80% were seen once. The sample was PBMCs. All receptors come from a man aged 25 to 40 in good health and CMV-seropositive.

This clone has just a few counts. V gene TRBV9 combines with J gene TRBJ2-3; 7 bases fit TRBD1. V lost 2 bases and J lost 1; bases outside the gene matches: 1. This CDR3 region has 14 residues. The germline V gene encodes CDR1 SGDLS and CDR2 YYNGEE. CDR3 region: CASSVGTGTDTQYF. CDR3 nucleotide sequence: TGTGCCAGCAGCGTCGGGACAGGCACAGATACGCAGTATTTT.

In the case of this clone: Other DNA sequences within the sample encode an identical CDR3. The V call is TRBV5-1, the J call TRBJ2-7; perhaps TRBD1 as D (5 bases). The V gene's germline CDR1 is SGHRS and CDR2 YFSETQ. Trimming took 0 bases from V and 0 from J, leaving 7 bases between them. The CDR3 contains 14 residues. The CDR3 sequence is CASSLGDSSYEQYF. In DNA form, the CDR3 reads TGCGCCAGCAGCTTGGGCGACAGCTCCTACGAGCAGTACTTC.

This clone was seen more than once but under ten times. This chain links TRBV14 with TRBJ2-7; D is possibly TRBD2 (5 bases). V gave up 3 bases and J gave up 6 bases, with 12 bases separating them. Per the germline V gene, CDR1 is SGHDN and CDR2 is FVKESK. CDR3 length equals 13 residues. For the CDR3, the DNA is TGTGCCAGCAGCCAGAGGGTGAAGGGCGAGCAGTACTTC. Its protein is CASSQRVKGEQYF.

V usage is TRBV7-9 and J usage is TRBJ1-3; TRBD1 matches 9 bases. This CDR3 is built from 15 residues. Germline lookup yields CDR1 SEHNR and CDR2 FQNEAQ (reference sequence). Germline trimming cut 4 bases from V and 4 bases from J; bases unmatched to any gene: 5. CDR3 region: CASSSDRGSGNTIYF. The CDR3 bases are TGTGCCAGCAGCTCGGACAGGGGATCAGGAAACACCATATATTTT.

The V gene is TRBV6-5, the J gene TRBJ2-7; a weak D match, TRBD2 (7 bases). V was clipped by 2 bases and J by 0 bases, with 14 bases between them. CDR1 is MNHEY, CDR2 SVGAGI, per germline. CDR3 length: 16 amino acids. CDR3: CASSYEGGSSSYEQYF. In DNA, the CDR3 is TGTGCCAGCAGTTACGAGGGGGGGTCGAGCTCCTACGAGCAGTACTTC.

Concerning this clone: One end of the junction is discordant with germline, which a read error may explain. The rearrangement joins TRBV7-9 to TRBJ1-2; D not resolved. CDR1 and CDR2 from the germline V gene are SEHNR and FQNEAQ (reference sequence). This CDR3 is built from 8 residues. The CDR3 region has the DNA TGTTCCAGCAGCTTAGCTATCTTC. Protein sequence: CSSSLAIF.

The chain employs TRBV5-4 and TRBJ2-4, with 10 nucleotides matching TRBD2. The CDR3 totals 18 residues. V lost 0 bases and J lost 0; bases outside the gene matches: 6. Germline loops: CDR1 SGHNT, CDR2 YYREEE (reference sequence). Here the CDR3 reads CASSLGLAGALAKNIQYF. The DNA of the CDR3 is TGTGCCAGCAGCTTGGGCCTAGCGGGAGCCCTAGCCAAAAACATTCAGTACTTC.

The chain recombines TRBV6-6 with TRBJ1-5; D gene ambiguous. V was clipped by 5 bases and J by 7 bases, with 15 bases between them. The CDR3 spans 14 residues. In germline, CDR1 is MNHNY, CDR2 SVGAGI (reference sequence). The CDR3, as DNA: TGTGCCAGCAGTCAGACCGGATCGGGGCAGCCCCAGCATTTT. The encoded protein is CASSQTGSGQPQHF.

This chain links TRBV7-8 with TRBJ2-1; perhaps TRBD2 as D (5 bases). This CDR3 spans 15 amino acids. The V end lost 5 bases, the J end lost 8 bases, and 19 bases lay between the germline ends. The germline gives CDR1 SGHVS, CDR2 FQNEAQ. CDR3 loop: CASSPLAVPRDEQFF. CDR3 nucleotides: TGTGCCAGCAGCCCTTTGGCGGTGCCGAGGGATGAGCAGTTCTTC.

CDR3 sequence reads: CASTLSDSGDYGYTF. The DNA of the CDR3 is TGTGCCAGCACTCTTTCCGATTCAGGGGACTATGGCTACACCTTC. The V and J genes are TRBV28 and TRBJ1-2; the D gene is possibly TRBD1 (6 bases). CDR1 MDHEN and CDR2 SYDVKM come from the germline V gene. The CDR3 length is 15 residues. The V end was cut by 7 bases, the J end by 3 bases, with 18 bases between.

The chain combines TRBV6-5 with TRBJ2-1, with D hard to call. Germline V gene lookup returns CDR1 MNHEY and CDR2 SVGAGI. Trimming took 4 bases from V and 6 from J, leaving 13 bases between them. CDR3 length: 14 amino acids. CDR3 amino acids: CASSSLYDRNEQFF. The CDR3 nucleotides are TGTGCCAGCAGTTCCCTATATGATCGCAATGAGCAGTTCTTC.

This chain links TRBV28 with TRBJ2-6; 7 bases are a match to TRBD1. The germline V gene has CDR1 MDHEN and CDR2 SYDVKM. This CDR3 contains 17 residues. J gave up 0 bases and V 5 bases, and 7 bases lay outside the gene matches. The CDR3 region is CASSRGTADSGANVLTF. CDR3 nucleotide sequence: TGTGCCAGCAGTAGAGGGACAGCTGACTCTGGGGCCAACGTCCTGACTTTC.

V gene TRBV4-3 combines with J gene TRBJ2-7; maybe TRBD1 (5 bases). Germline loops: CDR1 LGHNA, CDR2 YSLEER. The germline V and J ends were trimmed by 1 base and 5 bases, with 9 bases remaining between them. The CDR3 covers 13 residues. The CDR3 DNA sequence: TGCGCCAGCAGCCAAGCGTTCAGGGACGAGCAGTACTTC. As protein: CASSQAFRDEQYF.

A few counts support this clone. The rearrangement joins TRBV27 to TRBJ2-3, with 10 bases that match TRBD1. Germline V gene lookup returns CDR1 MNHEY and CDR2 SMNVEV (reference sequence). The CDR3 spans 15 residues. J gave up 0 bases and V 5 bases, and 2 bases lay outside the gene matches. CDR3 protein: CASSKGQGSTDTQYF. The CDR3 DNA reads as TGTGCCAGCAGTAAGGGACAGGGGAGCACAGATACGCAGTATTTT.

The CDR3 DNA is TGTGCCAGCAGCGTCCGTGACAGGGGGCCCTCCTACGAGCAGTACTTC. Translating gives CASSVRDRGPSYEQYF. V gene TRBV9 combines with J gene TRBJ2-7; 10 nucleotides line up with TRBD1. CDR3 length equals 16 residues. J was trimmed by 0 bases and V by 2 bases; bases with no gene match: 5. The V gene's germline CDR1 is SGDLS and CDR2 YYNGEE.

This clone has a count of ten or more. J is TRBJ2-1 and V is TRBV4-3; perhaps TRBD1 as D (5 bases). The CDR3 has 14 residues. Germline values: CDR1 LGHNA, CDR2 YSLEER. V was shortened by 0 bases and J by 7 bases, with 10 bases between the two germline ends. CDR3 sequence reads: CASSQEASGNEQFF. In DNA, the CDR3 is TGCGCCAGCAGCCAAGAGGCCTCAGGGAATGAGCAGTTCTTC.

The J gene is TRBJ2-2, the V gene TRBV28; 8 nucleotides match TRBD1. The CDR3 has 16 amino acids. CDR1 and CDR2 from the germline V gene are MDHEN and SYDVKM. Unmatched junction bases numbered 7, after V lost 6 bases and J lost 1 base. CDR3 protein: CASSFPGTGNTGELFF. CDR3 DNA: TGTGCCAGCAGCTTTCCTGGGACAGGGAACACCGGGGAGCTGTTTTTT.

The chain recombines TRBV7-9 with TRBJ2-3; D may be TRBD1 (5 bases). Germline-derived CDR1 and CDR2 are SEHNR and FQNEAQ (reference sequence). Trimming removed 0 bases at V and 14 bases at J, with 15 bases between. This CDR3 comprises 13 residues. CDR3 loop: CASSLAGLDLMYF. The CDR3 DNA is TGTGCCAGCAGCTTAGCGGGGCTCGACCTAATGTATTTT.